This T cell receptor (beta chain) was profiled in a study of T-cell reconstitution after alpha-beta-depleted transplantation in children. This clonotype was seen more than once but under ten times. Unique molecular identifiers were used in preparing the TCRbeta library. Via MiXCR, TCRdb re-called the PCR reads, giving one row per CDR3 protein. There are about 540,000 distinct CDR3 sequences in the sample; 15% to 20% occur only once, and 2.5% to 4% lies in the top ten. V lost 5 bases to trimming and J lost 0 bases, with 12 bases between them. Germline V lookup: CDR1 DFQATT, CDR2 SNEGSKA (reference sequence). The CDR3 runs 14 residues.

This specimen consisted of PBMCs from the stem cell graft donor, obtained from the stem cell graft. The gene calls are TRBV20-1 and TRBJ2-3; no firm D call. The origin of this receptor is a human donor who donated a stem cell graft to a child with acute lymphoblastic leukemia. The CDR3 protein is CSALPGSSTDTQYF. CDR3 DNA sequence: TGCAGTGCTCTACCGGGTTCTAGCACAGATACGCAGTATTTT.